The rows below give T cell receptor beta chains drawn from one sample of a study of OX40 agonist ivuxolimab in advanced cancers. The data were produced by immunoSEQ multiplex PCR, yet TCRdb's version contains in-frame clones alone and is incomplete. The sample yields around 110,000 clones, about 93% seen once. Here the sequenced sample was CD4+ or CD8+ T cells sorted from blood, taken in a trial of the OX40 agonist ivuxolimab. All receptors come from an adult with an advanced solid tumor such as melanoma, head and neck, liver or kidney cancer. Both conserved end residues are part of each CDR3. Fields, in order: V gene, clone size, CDR3 length, CDR3 protein. A row's size may be missing; if present it is once, few, many or a size class.

>TRBV5-4|NA|14
CASSLGQGPYEQYF
>TRBV11-3|NA|15
CASSQGQGVLETQYF
>TRBV7-8|NA|16
CASSSLPGPRGSEQYF
>TRBV18|NA|16
CASSPGDVSGANVLTF
>TRBV2|NA|15
CASREYTGGGYGYTF
>TRBV9|once|17
CASSVGQGVDNPGELFF
>TRBV27|NA|15
CASSLSEGHRTEAFF
>TRBV18|once|15
CASPGPKGEGKGYTF
>TRBV7-9|NA|13
CAWDRVGTGELFF
>TRBV4-3|NA|13
CASGRGTHDTQYF
>TRBV5-1|NA|13
CASSLDRINIQYF
>TRBV7-2|once|13
CASSSYRNTEAFF
>TRBV19|NA|15
CASSIGRTGSYEQYF
>TRBV6-5|NA|13
CASSREYREKQFF
>TRBV18|NA|13
CASSLNDNQPQHF
>TRBV10-3|NA|13
CAILSATAYEQYF
>TRBV27|once|11
CASSFHYEQYF
>TRBV7-9|once|18
CASSFTTGGLSANYGYTF
>TRBV2|NA|16
CASSDIRAAGRQPQHF
>TRBV18|NA|15
CASSPGHGWDYEQYF
>TRBV4-3|NA|14
CASSQEPLGETQYF
>TRBV7-2|NA|11
CASSLGIRRFF
>TRBV6-1|NA|15
CASSSRTGGSYEQYF
>TRBV6-6|NA|15
CASSYSGQGILGAFF
>TRBV7-2|NA|15
CASSLTPGQGVGYTF
>TRBV2|NA|13
CASSLGHYYGYTF